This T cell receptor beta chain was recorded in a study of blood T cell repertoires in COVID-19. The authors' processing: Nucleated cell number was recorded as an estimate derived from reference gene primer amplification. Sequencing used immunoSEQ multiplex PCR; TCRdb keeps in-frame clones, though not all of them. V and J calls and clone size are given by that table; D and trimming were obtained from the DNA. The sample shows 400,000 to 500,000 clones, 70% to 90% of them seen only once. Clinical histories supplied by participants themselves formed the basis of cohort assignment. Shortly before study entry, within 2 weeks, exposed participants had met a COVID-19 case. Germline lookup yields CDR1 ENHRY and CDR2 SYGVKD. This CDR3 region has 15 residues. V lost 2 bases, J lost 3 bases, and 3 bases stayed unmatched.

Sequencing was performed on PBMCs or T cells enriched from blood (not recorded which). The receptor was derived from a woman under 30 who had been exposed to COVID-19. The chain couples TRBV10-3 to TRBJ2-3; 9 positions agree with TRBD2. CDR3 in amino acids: CAISEIAGATDTQYF. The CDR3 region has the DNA TGTGCCATCAGTGAGATAGCGGGGGCAACAGATACGCAGTATTTT.